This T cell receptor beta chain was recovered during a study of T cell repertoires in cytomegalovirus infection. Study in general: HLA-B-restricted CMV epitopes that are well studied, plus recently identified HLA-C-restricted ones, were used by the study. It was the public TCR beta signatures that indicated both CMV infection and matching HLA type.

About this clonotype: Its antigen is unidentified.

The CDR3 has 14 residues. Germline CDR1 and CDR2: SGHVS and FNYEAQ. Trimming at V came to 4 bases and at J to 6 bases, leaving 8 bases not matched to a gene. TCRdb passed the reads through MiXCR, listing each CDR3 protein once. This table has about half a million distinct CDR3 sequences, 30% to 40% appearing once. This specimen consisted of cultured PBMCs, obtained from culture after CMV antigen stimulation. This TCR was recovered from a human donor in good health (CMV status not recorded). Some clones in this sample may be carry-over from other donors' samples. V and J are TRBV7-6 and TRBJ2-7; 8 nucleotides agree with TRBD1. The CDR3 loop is CASSWGQASPEQYF. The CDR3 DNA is TGTGCCAGCAGCTGGGGACAGGCCTCTCCCGAGCAGTACTTC.